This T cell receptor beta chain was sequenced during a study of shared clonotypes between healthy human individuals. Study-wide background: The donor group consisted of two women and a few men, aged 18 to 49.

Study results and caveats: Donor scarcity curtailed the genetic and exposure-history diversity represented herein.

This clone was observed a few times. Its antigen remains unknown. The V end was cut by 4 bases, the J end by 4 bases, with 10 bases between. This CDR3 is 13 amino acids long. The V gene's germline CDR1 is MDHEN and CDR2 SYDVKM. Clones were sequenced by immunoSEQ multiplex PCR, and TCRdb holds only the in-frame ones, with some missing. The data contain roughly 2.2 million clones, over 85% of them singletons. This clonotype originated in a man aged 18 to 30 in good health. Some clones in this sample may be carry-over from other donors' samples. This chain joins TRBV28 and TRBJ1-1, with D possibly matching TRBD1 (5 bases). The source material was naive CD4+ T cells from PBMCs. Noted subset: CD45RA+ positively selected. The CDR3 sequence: CASSSGGSTEAFF. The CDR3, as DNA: TGTGCCAGCAGTTCGGGGGGAAGCACTGAAGCTTTCTTT.